Listed here are 9 T cell receptor beta chains from one sample, sequenced in a study of persistence of HIV-infected CD4 T cells. Lysates of CMV-infected fibroblasts at approximately 10 ug/mL stimulated these cells. CD40L-negative CD69-negative CD45RO-high memory CD4+ T cells were sorted as populations depleted of antigen-responding cells. The antigens these receptors bind are not known. The immunoSEQ assay was version 4, run in survey mode. Clones were sequenced by immunoSEQ multiplex PCR, and TCRdb holds only the in-frame ones, with some missing. The sample lists 48,000 or so clones; over 70% were seen once. The sequencing here drew on CD4+ T cells sorted from PBMCs after roughly 19-hour stimulation, taken from a patient who received antiretroviral therapy. These receptors were taken from an adult man with HIV who was CMV-seropositive.

This chain uses TRBV19 with TRBJ1-3; TRBD1 agrees at 8 bases. The CDR3 is 16 amino acids. CDR1 is LNHDA and CDR2 is SQIVND in the germline V gene (reference sequence). Losses at the gene ends were 4 bases for V and 2 bases for J; bases not matched to a gene: 7. In DNA, the CDR3 is TGTGCCAGTAGTACCCCCGGGACAGGCCCTGGAAACACCATATATTTT. This gives the protein CASSTPGTGPGNTIYF.

This clone was picked up a small number of times. The rearrangement joins TRBV4-3 to TRBJ1-4, with D maybe TRBD1 (5 bases). V was shortened by 4 bases and J by 4 bases, with 13 bases between the two germline ends. CDR1 LGHNA and CDR2 YSLEER come from the germline V gene. This CDR3 is 15 amino acids long. CDR3 sequence: CASSPHLGDNEKLFF. CDR3 DNA: TGCGCCAGCAGCCCCCATTTGGGGGATAATGAAAAACTGTTTTTT.

The chain is built from TRBV7-9 and TRBJ2-1, with D uncertain. The CDR3 spans 15 residues. V was clipped by 0 bases and J by 6 bases, with 12 bases between them. The germline V gene encodes CDR1 SEHNR and CDR2 FQNEAQ (reference sequence). In nucleotides, the CDR3 is TGTGCCAGCAGCTTAGCGAGAACAGCCACCAATGAGCAGTTCTTC. Protein sequence: CASSLARTATNEQFF.

V and J are TRBV6-2 or TRBV6-3 and TRBJ2-1, with D possibly being TRBD1 (5 bases). Deletions cut 6 bases from V and 2 bases from J, with 14 bases between. Germline V gene data show CDR1 as MNHEY and CDR2 as SVGEGT. This CDR3 comprises 15 residues. The CDR3 loop reads CASSSFSGPYNEQFF. CDR3 coding DNA: TGTGCCAGCAGCTCGTTCTCAGGGCCCTACAATGAGCAGTTCTTC.

The genes are TRBV10-2 and TRBJ2-7; 9 nucleotides match TRBD2. This CDR3 comprises 14 residues. The trim removed 4 bases at V and 6 bases at J, leaving 7 bases unmatched. Germline V lookup: CDR1 WSHSY, CDR2 SAAADI. As DNA, the CDR3 is TGCGCCAGCAGTGTGGGCGGGAGGGCCTCCGAGCAGTACTTC. This codes for CASSVGGRASEQYF.

This sequence joins TRBV5-6 and TRBJ1-5, with 11 bases that match TRBD1. From germline, CDR1 is SGHDT and CDR2 YYEEEE. With 2 bases clipped from V and 6 bases from J, the junction kept 7 bases outside the gene matches. This CDR3 is built from 16 residues. This CDR3 is CASSLLGQGVFQPQHF. The CDR3 nucleotides read TGTGCCAGCAGCTTACTGGGACAGGGGGTCTTTCAGCCCCAGCATTTT.

The rearrangement joins TRBV24-1 to TRBJ2-3, with no clear D. CDR3 length: 13 residues. Germline V gene data show CDR1 as KGHDR and CDR2 as SFDVKD. The V end was cut by 5 bases, the J end by 2 bases, with 7 bases between. As DNA, the CDR3 is TGTGCCACCAGTGCCCTAAACACAGATACGCAGTATTTT. Protein: CATSALNTDTQYF.

V is TRBV6-5 and J is TRBJ2-7; no clear D gene. This CDR3 spans 16 amino acids. Trimming removed 2 bases from V and 5 bases from J, with 19 bases in between. The germline V gene has CDR1 MNHEY and CDR2 SVGAGI. CDR3 amino acids: CASSYLGAGRTDEQYF. The CDR3 DNA sequence: TGTGCCAGCAGTTACCTCGGCGCAGGACGGACGGACGAGCAGTACTTC.

This clone has just a few counts. This rearrangement joins TRBV5-1 to TRBJ1-1; the D gene is possibly TRBD1 (5 bases). Trimming removed 0 bases at V and 4 bases at J, with 10 bases between. The CDR3 length is 14 residues. Germline lookup yields CDR1 SGHRS and CDR2 YFSETQ. CDR3 sequence reads: CASSLAGGITEAFF. The CDR3 DNA reads as TGCGCCAGCAGCTTGGCCGGGGGTATCACTGAAGCTTTCTTT.